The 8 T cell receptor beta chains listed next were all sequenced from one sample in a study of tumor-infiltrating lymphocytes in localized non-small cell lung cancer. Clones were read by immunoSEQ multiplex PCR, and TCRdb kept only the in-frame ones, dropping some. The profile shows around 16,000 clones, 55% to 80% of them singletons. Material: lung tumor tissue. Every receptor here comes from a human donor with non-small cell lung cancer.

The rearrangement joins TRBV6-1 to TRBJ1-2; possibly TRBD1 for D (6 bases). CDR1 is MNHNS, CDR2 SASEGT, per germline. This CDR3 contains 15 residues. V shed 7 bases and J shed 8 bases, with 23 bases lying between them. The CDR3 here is CASTRGIGGGRGYTF. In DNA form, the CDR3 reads TGTGCCAGCACTCGAGGGATAGGGGGGGGACGGGGCTACACCTTC.

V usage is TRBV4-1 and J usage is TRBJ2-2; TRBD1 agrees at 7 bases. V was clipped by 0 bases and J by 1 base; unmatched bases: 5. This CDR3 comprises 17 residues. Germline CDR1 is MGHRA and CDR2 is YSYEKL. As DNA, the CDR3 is TGCGCCAGCAGCCAAGAGTACAGGGGCTTGAACACCGGGGAGCTGTTTTTT. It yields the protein CASSQEYRGLNTGELFF.

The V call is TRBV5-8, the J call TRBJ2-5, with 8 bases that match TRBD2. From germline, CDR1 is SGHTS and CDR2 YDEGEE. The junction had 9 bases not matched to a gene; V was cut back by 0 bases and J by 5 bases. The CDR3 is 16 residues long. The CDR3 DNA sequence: TGTGCCAGCAGCTTGGAGGGACTAGGGGTGGCGGAGACCCAGTACTTC. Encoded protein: CASSLEGLGVAETQYF.

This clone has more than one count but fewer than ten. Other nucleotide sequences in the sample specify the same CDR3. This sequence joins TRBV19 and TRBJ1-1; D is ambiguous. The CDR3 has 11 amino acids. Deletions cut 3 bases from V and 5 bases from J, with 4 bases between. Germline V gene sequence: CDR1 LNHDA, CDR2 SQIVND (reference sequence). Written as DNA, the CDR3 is TGTGCCAGTAGTATGGGAACTGAAGCTTTCTTT. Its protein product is CASSMGTEAFF.

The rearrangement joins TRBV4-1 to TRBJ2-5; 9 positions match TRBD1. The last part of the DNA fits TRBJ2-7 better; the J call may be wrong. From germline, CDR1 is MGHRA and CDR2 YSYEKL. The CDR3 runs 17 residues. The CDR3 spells CASSRWTGDTSSYEQYF. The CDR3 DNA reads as TGCGCCAGCAGCCGGTGGACAGGGGACACGTCCTCCTACGAGCAGTACTTC.

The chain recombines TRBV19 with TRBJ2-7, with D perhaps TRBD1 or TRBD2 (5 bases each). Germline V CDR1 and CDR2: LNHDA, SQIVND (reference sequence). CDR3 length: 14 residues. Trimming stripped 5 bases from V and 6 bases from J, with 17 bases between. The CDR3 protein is CASSYRGAGIEQYF. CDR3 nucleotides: TGTGCCAGTAGTTACCGGGGCGCTGGTATCGAGCAGTACTTC.

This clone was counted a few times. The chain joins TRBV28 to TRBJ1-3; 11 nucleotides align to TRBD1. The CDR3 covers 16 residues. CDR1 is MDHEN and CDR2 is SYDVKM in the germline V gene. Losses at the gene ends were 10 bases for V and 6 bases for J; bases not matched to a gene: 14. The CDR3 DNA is TGTGCCACCTTCTCAGGGACAGGGGGATCGGCAAACACCATATATTTT. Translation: CATFSGTGGSANTIYF.

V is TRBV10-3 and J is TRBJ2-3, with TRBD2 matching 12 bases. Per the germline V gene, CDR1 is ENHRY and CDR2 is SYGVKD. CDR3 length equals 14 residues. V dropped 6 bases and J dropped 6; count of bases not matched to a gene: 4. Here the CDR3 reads CAIRGTSGLDTQYF. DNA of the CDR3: TGTGCCATCAGAGGGACTAGCGGGTTGGATACGCAGTATTTT.